This TCR beta chain was documented in a study of identical twins. TCRdb re-called the 5' RACE reads through MiXCR, storing one row per CDR3 protein. The repertoire holds 500,000 or so distinct CDR3 sequences, with 13% to 15% as singletons. The CDR3 consists of 14 residues. The V and J ends lost 4 bases and 9 bases respectively, with 16 bases between them. Germline V gene sequence: CDR1 DFQATT, CDR2 SNEGSKA (reference sequence). The donor group consisted entirely of healthy Caucasians. The sample was also linked to a second study, of yellow fever vaccine responses in identical twins.

The sequence was obtained from a woman younger than 30 in good health. The rearrangement links TRBV20-1 to TRBJ1-6; D not resolved. Sequences were obtained from CD4+ T cells sorted from blood. CDR3 sequence (DNA): TGCAGTGCTACCCTGGCCGCTGCAAGTTCACCCCTCCACTTT. Its protein product is CSATLAAASSPLHF.